Described below is a single T cell receptor beta chain sequence and its context. This sample is drawn from a study of blood T cell repertoires in COVID-19. As for the study in general: The United States, Italy and Spain provided the acute and convalescent COVID-19 samples. In each case, the material was cDNA or gDNA derived from T cells, B-cell-depleted T cells, or PBMCs.

In the authors' workflow: Nucleated cell counts were estimated from reference gene primer amplification. Only in-frame clones appear in the TCRdb table, and some are missing; sequencing was by immunoSEQ multiplex PCR. D and trimming were read from the DNA, whereas the V and J calls and clone size are those reported in that table. The table includes hundreds of thousands of clones, around 90% detected once. V was pared by 6 bases and J by 1 base, with 5 bases of the junction left unmatched. Germline lookup yields CDR1 MDHEN and CDR2 SYDVKM. This CDR3 spans 16 amino acids. The genes are TRBV28 and TRBJ2-1; 11 bases are a match to TRBD2. The sequence was obtained from a woman aged 18-29 years who had recovered from COVID-19. Sequenced sample: peripheral blood. In DNA form, the CDR3 reads TGTGCCAGCAGGCCTACTAGCGGGAGTTCCTACAATGAGCAGTTCTTC. It is translated as CASRPTSGSSYNEQFF.